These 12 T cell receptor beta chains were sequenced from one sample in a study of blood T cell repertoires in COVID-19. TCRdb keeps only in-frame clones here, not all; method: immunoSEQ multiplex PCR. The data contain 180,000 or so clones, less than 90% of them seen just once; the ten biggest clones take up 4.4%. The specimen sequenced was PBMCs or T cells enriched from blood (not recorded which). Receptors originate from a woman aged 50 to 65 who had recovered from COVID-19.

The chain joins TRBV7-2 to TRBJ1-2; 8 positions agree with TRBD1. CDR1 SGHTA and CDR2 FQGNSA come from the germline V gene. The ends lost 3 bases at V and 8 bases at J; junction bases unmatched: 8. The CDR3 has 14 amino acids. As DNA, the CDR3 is TGTGCCAGCAGCTTTCAGGGGGCGAAAGGCGGCTACACCTTC. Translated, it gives CASSFQGAKGGYTF.

The CDR3 DNA is TGCGCCAGCAGCAAAACAGGGAGGGATGAAAAACTGTTTTTT. It encodes CASSKTGRDEKLFF. This chain uses TRBV5-1 with TRBJ1-4, with D possibly matching TRBD1 (6 bases). The length of the CDR3 is 14 residues. Per germline, CDR1 SGHRS and CDR2 YFSETQ. Trimming took off 4 bases at V and 6 bases at J, with 13 bases between the two ends.

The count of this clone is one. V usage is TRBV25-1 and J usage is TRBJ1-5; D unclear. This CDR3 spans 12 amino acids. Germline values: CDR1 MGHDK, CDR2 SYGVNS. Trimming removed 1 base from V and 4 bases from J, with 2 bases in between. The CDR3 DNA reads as TGTGCCAGCAGTGAATCTAATCAGCCCCAGCATTTT. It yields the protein CASSESNQPQHF.

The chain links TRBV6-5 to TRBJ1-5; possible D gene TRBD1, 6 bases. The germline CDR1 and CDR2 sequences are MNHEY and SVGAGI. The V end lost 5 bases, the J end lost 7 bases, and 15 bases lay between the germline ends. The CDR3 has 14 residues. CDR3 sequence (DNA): TGTGCCAGCAGTAATACAGGGTTGTCGCAGCCCCAGCATTTT. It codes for CASSNTGLSQPQHF.

The CDR3 DNA reads TGTGCCTCTACTGGGGGCAGACACGAGGATGGCTACACCTTC. Translated, it gives CASTGGRHEDGYTF. The chain couples TRBV4-2 to TRBJ1-2; tentative D call: TRBD1 (6 bases). V was pared by 11 bases and J by 6 bases, with 22 bases between. The CDR3 has 14 residues. CDR1 LGHNA and CDR2 YNFKEQ come from the germline V gene.

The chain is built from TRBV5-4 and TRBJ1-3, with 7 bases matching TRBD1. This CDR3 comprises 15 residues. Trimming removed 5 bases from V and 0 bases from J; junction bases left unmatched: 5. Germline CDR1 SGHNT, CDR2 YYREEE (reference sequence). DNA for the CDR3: TGTGCCAGCAGACATGACAGGGACTCTGGAAACACCATATATTTT. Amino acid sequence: CASRHDRDSGNTIYF. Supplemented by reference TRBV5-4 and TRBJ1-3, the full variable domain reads ETGVTQSPTHLIKTRGQQVTLRCSSQSGHNTVSWYQQALGQGPQFIFQYYREEENGRGNFPPRFSGLQFPNYSSELNVNALELDDSALYLCASRHDRDSGNTIYFGEGSWLTVV.

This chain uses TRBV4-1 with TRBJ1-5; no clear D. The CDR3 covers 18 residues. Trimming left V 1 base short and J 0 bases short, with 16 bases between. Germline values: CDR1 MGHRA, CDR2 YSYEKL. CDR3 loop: CASSQGSMATLSNQPQHF. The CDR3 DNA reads TGCGCCAGCAGCCAAGGAAGTATGGCGACACTTAGCAATCAGCCCCAGCATTTT.

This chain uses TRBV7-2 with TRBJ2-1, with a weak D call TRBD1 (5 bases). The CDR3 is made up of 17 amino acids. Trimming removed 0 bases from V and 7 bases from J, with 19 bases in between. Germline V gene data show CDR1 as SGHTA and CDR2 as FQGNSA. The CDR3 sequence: CASSLARIRVKGNEQFF. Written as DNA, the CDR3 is TGTGCCAGCAGCTTAGCGCGGATCAGGGTAAAAGGGAATGAGCAGTTCTTC.

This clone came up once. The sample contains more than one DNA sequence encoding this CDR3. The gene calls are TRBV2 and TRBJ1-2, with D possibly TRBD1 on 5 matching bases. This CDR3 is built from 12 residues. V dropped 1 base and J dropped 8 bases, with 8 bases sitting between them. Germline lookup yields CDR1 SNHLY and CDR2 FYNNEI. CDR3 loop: CASSEGPGGYTF. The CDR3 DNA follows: TGTGCCAGCAGTGAAGGGCCAGGGGGCTACACCTTC.

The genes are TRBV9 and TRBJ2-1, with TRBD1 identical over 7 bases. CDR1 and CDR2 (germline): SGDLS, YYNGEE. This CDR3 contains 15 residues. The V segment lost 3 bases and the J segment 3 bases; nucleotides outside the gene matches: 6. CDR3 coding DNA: TGTGCCAGCAGCGCCGGGACAGTGGACTACAATGAGCAGTTCTTC. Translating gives CASSAGTVDYNEQFF.

CDR3 loop: CASSPQGTSPLHF. In DNA, the CDR3 is TGTGCCAGCAGCCCTCAGGGTACTTCACCCCTCCACTTT. The chain has TRBV12-3 or TRBV12-4 and TRBJ1-6, with a weak D call TRBD1 (5 bases). This CDR3 has 13 amino acids. V dropped 6 bases and J dropped 9 bases, with 12 bases sitting between them.

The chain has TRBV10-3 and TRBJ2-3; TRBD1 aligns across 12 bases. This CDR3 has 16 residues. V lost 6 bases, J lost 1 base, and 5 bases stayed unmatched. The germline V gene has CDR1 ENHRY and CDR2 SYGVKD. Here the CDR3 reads CAIRVGQGAGTDTQYF. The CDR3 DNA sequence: TGTGCCATCAGAGTGGGACAGGGGGCCGGCACAGATACGCAGTATTTT.